These T cell receptor beta chains were read from a single sample in a study of blood T cell repertoires in COVID-19. Clones were read by immunoSEQ multiplex PCR, and TCRdb kept only the in-frame ones, dropping some. The sample has roughly 500,000 clones, 89% seen once. Sequenced sample: peripheral blood. The receptors shown here come from a man aged 18 to 30 with COVID-19, enrolled during active disease. Each CDR3 is given with its conserved first and last residue. D genes are given only for firm matches. Clone size is shown for a subset of rows, as once, few, many or a class of expanded clone.

TRBV30	TRBJ2-3	-	-	CAWSVLRSTDTQYF	TGTGCCTGGAGTGTGTTGCGGAGCACAGATACGCAGTATTTT
TRBV12-3/TRBV12-4	TRBJ2-5	once	-	CASSSLLETQYF	TGTGCCAGCAGTTCTCTTCTGGAGACCCAGTACTTC
TRBV18	TRBJ2-3	-	TRBD1	CASSAGTGYTQYF	TGTGCCAGCTCAGCCGGGACAGGGTATACGCAGTATTTT
TRBV2	TRBJ2-3	-	TRBD2	CASITPGLAGGGGDTQYF	TGTGCCAGCATCACCCCGGGCCTAGCGGGAGGTGGGGGAGATACGCAGTATTTT
TRBV5-5	TRBJ1-2	-	-	CASSLDGNYYGYTF	TGTGCCAGCAGCTTGGACGGGAATTACTATGGCTACACCTTC
TRBV7-8	TRBJ2-7	-	-	CASSLGKGHSGRMADYEQYF	TGTGCCAGCAGCTTAGGAAAGGGACACTCTGGGCGGATGGCCGATTACGAGCAGTACTTC
TRBV7-9	TRBJ1-1	-	-	CASSTTPIRGDTEAFF	TGTGCCAGCAGCACTACCCCTATCCGGGGGGACACTGAAGCTTTCTTT
TRBV27	TRBJ2-7	-	TRBD2	CASSSLAGAGEQYF	TGTGCCAGCAGTTCACTAGCGGGGGCTGGGGAGCAGTACTTC
TRBV29-1	TRBJ2-3	-	TRBD2	CSVEGGSGTDTQYF	TGCAGCGTTGAGGGAGGGAGTGGGACAGATACGCAGTATTTT
TRBV5-4	TRBJ2-7	-	-	CASRLVGSYEQYF	TGTGCCAGCAGGCTGGTGGGGAGCTACGAGCAGTACTTC
TRBV6-5	TRBJ1-6	-	-	CASSGRQNNSPLHF	TGTGCCAGCAGCGGCCGACAGAATAATTCACCCCTCCACTTT
TRBV4-2	TRBJ1-1	-	-	CASSIQGFIMNTEAFF	TGTGCCAGCAGTATACAGGGTTTCATCATGAACACTGAAGCTTTCTTT
TRBV10-2	TRBJ2-7	-	TRBD1	CASRLHETGGYEQYF	TGCGCCAGCAGACTACACGAGACAGGGGGCTACGAGCAGTACTTC
TRBV19	TRBJ2-1	-	-	CASSIGPGAYNEQFF	TGTGCCAGTAGTATAGGACCGGGAGCCTACAATGAGCAGTTCTTC
TRBV11-2	TRBJ1-2	-	TRBD1	CAGRTGLLDGYTF	TGTGCCGGCCGGACAGGGTTATTGGATGGCTACACCTTC
TRBV27	TRBJ2-1	once	TRBD2	CASGWSGGYNEQFF	TGTGCCAGCGGTTGGAGCGGGGGCTACAATGAGCAGTTCTTC
TRBV4-2	TRBJ2-7	-	TRBD2	CASSQNGLAGGGNYEQYF	TGTGCCAGCAGTCAAAACGGGCTAGCGGGAGGTGGAAACTACGAGCAGTACTTC
TRBV5-5	TRBJ2-4	once	-	CASSSRDIKNIQYF	TGTGCCAGCAGCTCCCGGGACATAAAAAACATTCAGTACTTC
TRBV29-1	TRBJ2-5	-	-	CSVVLGTSGGTQYF	TGCAGCGTTGTCTTGGGCACGAGCGGTGGGACCCAGTACTTC
TRBV6-6	TRBJ1-2	-	-	CASRDHYPGQNYGYTF	TGTGCCAGCAGAGACCATTACCCTGGACAGAACTATGGCTACACCTTC
TRBV27	TRBJ1-6	-	-	CASSFGGARSPLHF	TGTGCCAGCAGTTTTGGGGGGGCAAGATCACCCCTCCACTTT
TRBV29-1	TRBJ2-3	-	TRBD2	CSARLAGGVDTQYF	TGCAGCGCCCGCCTAGCGGGAGGGGTGGATACGCAGTATTTT
TRBV19	TRBJ2-1	-	TRBD2	CASSIRSWRAGGPNLNEQFF	TGTGCCAGTAGTATAAGGTCCTGGCGAGCGGGAGGGCCGAACCTCAATGAGCAGTTCTTC
TRBV12-3/TRBV12-4	TRBJ1-5	-	-	CASSFTGIQPQHF	TGTGCCAGCAGTTTCACCGGGATTCAGCCCCAGCATTTT
TRBV24-1	TRBJ1-2	-	-	CATSEGGSLYGYTF	TGTGCCACCAGTGAGGGGGGGAGTTTGTATGGCTACACCTTC
TRBV25-1	TRBJ1-6	-	TRBD1	CASSGDRLRDSPLHF	TGTGCCAGCAGTGGGGACAGGCTTCGCGATTCACCCCTCCACTTT
TRBV21-1	TRBJ1-1	-	-	CASSKRQGDRTEAFF	TGTGCCAGCAGCAAGAGACAGGGAGATAGGACTGAAGCTTTCTTT
TRBV3-1/TRBV3-2	TRBJ1-1	-	TRBD1	CASSQPRGLNTEAFF	TGTGCCAGCAGCCAGCCTAGGGGGCTGAACACTGAAGCTTTCTTT
TRBV3-1/TRBV3-2	TRBJ2-7	-	-	CASSQEINRPYEQYF	TGTGCCAGCAGCCAAGAGATCAACAGACCCTACGAGCAGTACTTC
TRBV29-1	TRBJ1-2	-	TRBD1	CSAPGQGSRGYTF	TGCAGCGCACCGGGACAGGGGAGTCGTGGCTACACCTTC
TRBV4-1	TRBJ2-5	-	TRBD1	CASSQDGTGGLETQYF	TGCGCCAGCAGCCAAGATGGGACAGGGGGTCTGGAGACCCAGTACTTC
TRBV11-2	TRBJ2-1	-	TRBD2	CASSRLAGGAHEQFF	TGTGCCAGCAGCCGACTAGCGGGGGGGGCCCATGAGCAGTTCTTC
TRBV4-1	TRBJ2-3	-	TRBD1	CASSQGQGDGLDTQYF	TGCGCCAGCAGCCAAGGCCAGGGGGATGGGTTGGATACGCAGTATTTT
TRBV29-1	TRBJ1-4	-	TRBD1	CSGTGGVGEKLFF	TGCAGCGGGACAGGGGGGGTAGGGGAAAAACTGTTTTTT
TRBV19	TRBJ2-1	-	-	CASTNVAAGAYNEQFF	TGTGCCAGTACCAATGTGGCAGCCGGAGCTTACAATGAGCAGTTCTTC
TRBV6-2/TRBV6-3	TRBJ2-2	-	-	CASSYLIGQVDTGELFF	TGTGCCAGCAGTTATTTGATTGGGCAGGTGGACACCGGGGAGCTGTTTTTT
TRBV6-1	TRBJ2-1	-	TRBD2	CASSEGWGGQFF	TGTGCCAGCAGTGAAGGTTGGGGGGGTCAGTTCTTC
TRBV7-9	TRBJ1-4	-	TRBD1	CASSSGTVGNEKLFF	TGTGCCAGCAGCTCTGGGACAGTTGGGAATGAAAAACTGTTTTTT
TRBV2	TRBJ1-4	-	-	CASRDSYNEKLFF	TGTGCCAGCAGGGACAGTTATAATGAAAAACTGTTTTTT
TRBV10-3	TRBJ1-1	-	TRBD1	CAATTQGANTEAFF	TGTGCCGCGACAACACAGGGGGCAAACACTGAAGCTTTCTTT
TRBV19	TRBJ2-2	-	-	CASSMRQGIGELFF	TGTGCCAGTAGTATGAGGCAGGGGATCGGGGAGCTGTTTTTT
TRBV12-3/TRBV12-4	TRBJ1-5	-	TRBD1	CASRTGGQPQHF	TGTGCCAGCAGAACAGGGGGTCAGCCCCAGCATTTT
TRBV2	TRBJ1-1	-	-	CASRRGGDTEAFF	TGTGCCAGCAGGCGGGGGGGGGACACTGAAGCTTTCTTT
TRBV6-5	TRBJ2-1	-	-	CASGYSSYNEQFF	TGTGCCAGCGGTTATAGCTCCTACAATGAGCAGTTCTTC
TRBV4-2	TRBJ2-7	-	-	CASSQRLGAAYEQYF	TGTGCCAGCAGCCAAAGACTAGGGGCCGCCTACGAGCAGTACTTC
TRBV9	TRBJ2-7	-	TRBD2	CASSVGASGRTYEQYF	TGTGCCAGCAGCGTAGGGGCTAGCGGGCGTACCTACGAGCAGTACTTC
TRBV27	TRBJ2-3	once	TRBD1	CASSRRDRPTDTQYF	TGTGCCAGCAGCCGCCGGGACAGACCTACAGATACGCAGTATTTT
TRBV7-8	TRBJ2-1	-	TRBD2	CASSPRGAGGLGVINGEQFF	TGTGCCAGCAGCCCCCGGGGGGCGGGAGGGCTCGGAGTCATTAATGGTGAGCAGTTCTTC
TRBV6-5	TRBJ2-7	-	TRBD1	CASTLDRGSDEQYF	TGTGCCAGCACACTCGACAGGGGGAGCGACGAGCAGTACTTC
TRBV3-1/TRBV3-2	TRBJ1-6	-	-	CASTHGSSPLHF	TGTGCCAGCACCCACGGGTCCTCACCCCTCCACTTT
TRBV12-3/TRBV12-4	TRBJ2-3	-	-	CASSFIGTDTQYF	TGTGCCAGCAGTTTTATAGGCACAGATACGCAGTATTTT
TRBV7-9	TRBJ1-6	once	-	CASSFGQANSPLHF	TGTGCCAGCAGCTTTGGGCAGGCTAATTCACCCCTCCACTTT
TRBV7-8	TRBJ1-1	-	-	CASSLTKQGWDTEAFF	TGTGCCAGCAGCTTAACAAAACAGGGCTGGGACACTGAAGCTTTCTTT
TRBV5-1	TRBJ2-2	once	-	CASSSLFYSGELFF	TGCGCCAGCAGCTCCCTCTTTTATTCCGGGGAGCTGTTTTTT
TRBV30	TRBJ1-1	-	-	CAWSGGAGQLVFF	TGTGCCTGGAGCGGAGGAGCGGGACAATTGGTTTTCTTT